The clone carrying this T cell receptor (beta chain) was observed a few times. The data are from a study of control samples from healthy donors and cancer patients. CDR1 is SGHTA and CDR2 is FQGNSA in the germline V gene. V gave up 4 bases and J gave up 8 bases, with 12 bases separating them. CDR3 length: 13 amino acids. The table came from immunoSEQ multiplex PCR; TCRdb's copy has only in-frame clones and leaves some out. The data contain 90,000 to 100,000 clones, 79% of them singletons. V is TRBV7-2 and J is TRBJ1-5; D uncertain. Material: blood. This receptor was identified in a woman aged 25-40 years in good health. The CDR3 region is CASSSHGPEPQHF. For the CDR3, the DNA is TGTGCCAGCAGCTCCCACGGGCCAGAGCCCCAGCATTTT.